In this sample, the clone carrying this T cell receptor (beta chain) turned up once. Its target is not known. V was shortened by 0 bases and J by 0 bases, with 13 bases between the two germline ends. CDR3 length equals 17 residues. Germline V CDR1 and CDR2: LGHNA, YSLEER. The naive CD8 population came from CD45RO-negative cells selected for CCR7, without terminally differentiated effector memory CD45RA+ cells. These data belong to a study of shared clonotypes between healthy human individuals. Study details: Each donor's CD8 memory used one plate, CD8 naive two, each CD4 subset three.

The table came from immunoSEQ multiplex PCR; TCRdb's copy has only in-frame clones and leaves some out. This sample carries 800,000 or so clones, 90% to 98% of them seen once, and the ten largest clones take approximately 0.2%. Study-level results: Memory subsets generally showed smaller estimated richness than naive subsets did.

The origin of this receptor is a young man in good health. This chain links TRBV4-3 with TRBJ2-3; no definite D call. The sequenced material came from naive CD8+ T cells sorted from blood. DNA for the CDR3: TGCGCCAGCAGCCAAGATAGAACAGTTCCTAGCACAGATACGCAGTATTTT. As protein: CASSQDRTVPSTDTQYF.